This T cell receptor (beta chain) derives from a study of blood T cell repertoires in COVID-19. Study background: Collection of acute and convalescent COVID-19 samples took place in the United States, Italy and Spain.

The method was immunoSEQ multiplex PCR; TCRdb's version includes in-frame clones alone and lacks a portion of them. The table includes over 250,000 clones, 70% to 90% detected once. This clone was counted between two and nine times. Trimming took off 1 base at V and 7 bases at J, with 8 bases between the two ends. Germline CDR1 is SGHAT and CDR2 is FQNNGV. The CDR3 contains 12 residues. Material: peripheral blood. The TCR sequence derives from an older woman with acute or convalescent COVID-19. The chain combines TRBV11-2 with TRBJ2-7; no definite D call. The CDR3 DNA sequence: TGTGCCAGCAGCTTAGTACCCCAGGAGCAGTACTTC. This encodes CASSLVPQEQYF.